This is a list of T cell receptor beta chains from one sample in a study of blood T cells in healthy people across ages. TCRdb re-called the 5' RACE reads through MiXCR, storing one row per CDR3 protein. The data show some 710,000 distinct CDR3 sequences, with about a fifth seen just once and 22% held by the top ten. The material sequenced was blood. The receptors were sampled from a man aged 65 to 85 in good health. Both conserved end residues are part of each CDR3. Each record gives: V gene, D gene, J gene, clone size, CDR3 protein, CDR3 DNA. D genes are given only for firm matches. Some rows mark clone size as missing; the rest say once, few, many or name a class of expanded clone.

V gene: TRBV29-1; D gene: TRBD1; J gene: TRBJ1-1; clone size: few; CDR3 protein: CSATQGWWNTEAFF; CDR3 DNA: TGCAGCGCCACACAGGGGTGGTGGAACACTGAAGCTTTCTTT
V gene: TRBV7-7; D gene: NA; J gene: TRBJ2-1; clone size: NA; CDR3 protein: CASSSNGLGSEQFF; CDR3 DNA: TGTGCCAGCAGCTCAAACGGGCTTGGGAGTGAGCAGTTCTTC
V gene: TRBV28; D gene: NA; J gene: TRBJ2-2; clone size: few; CDR3 protein: CASSPWAGSTGELFF; CDR3 DNA: TGTGCCAGCAGTCCCTGGGCAGGGAGCACCGGGGAGCTGTTTTTT
V gene: TRBV2; D gene: NA; J gene: TRBJ2-1; clone size: NA; CDR3 protein: CASRGTSSYSEQFF; CDR3 DNA: TGTGCCAGCAGGGGAACGAGCTCCTACAGTGAGCAGTTCTTC
V gene: TRBV12-3/TRBV12-4; D gene: TRBD2; J gene: TRBJ2-2; clone size: few; CDR3 protein: CASSLELAGGGELFF; CDR3 DNA: TGTGCCAGCAGTTTAGAACTAGCGGGAGGCGGGGAGCTGTTTTTT
V gene: TRBV12-3/TRBV12-4; D gene: TRBD2; J gene: TRBJ2-7; clone size: few; CDR3 protein: CASSLGLGSYEQYF; CDR3 DNA: TGTGCCAGCAGCCTTGGACTAGGCTCCTACGAGCAGTACTTC
V gene: TRBV5-1; D gene: NA; J gene: TRBJ1-6; clone size: few; CDR3 protein: CASTGGNNSPLHF; CDR3 DNA: TGCGCCAGCACGGGCGGGAATAATTCACCCCTCCACTTT
V gene: TRBV4-1; D gene: TRBD1; J gene: TRBJ2-7; clone size: few; CDR3 protein: CASSQVETGGYEQYF; CDR3 DNA: TGCGCCAGCAGCCAAGTGGAGACAGGGGGCTACGAGCAGTACTTC
V gene: TRBV2; D gene: NA; J gene: TRBJ1-6; clone size: NA; CDR3 protein: CASRGIRVSDSPLHF; CDR3 DNA: TGTGCCAGCAGGGGCATCCGGGTTTCAGATTCACCCCTCCACTTT
V gene: TRBV18; D gene: NA; J gene: TRBJ2-5; clone size: NA; CDR3 protein: CASSPIRTQETQYF; CDR3 DNA: TGTGCCAGCTCACCAATAAGGACCCAAGAGACCCAGTACTTC
V gene: TRBV7-2; D gene: NA; J gene: TRBJ1-4; clone size: NA; CDR3 protein: CASSLAGYNEKLFF; CDR3 DNA: TGTGCCAGCAGCTTAGCTGGGTACAATGAAAAACTGTTTTTT
V gene: TRBV28; D gene: NA; J gene: TRBJ2-1; clone size: few; CDR3 protein: CASLRDSVEQFF; CDR3 DNA: TGTGCCAGCTTGAGGGATTCGGTTGAGCAGTTCTTC
V gene: TRBV24-1; D gene: TRBD1; J gene: TRBJ1-1; clone size: few; CDR3 protein: CATRGTGITEAFF; CDR3 DNA: TGTGCCACCAGAGGGACAGGAATCACTGAAGCTTTCTTT
V gene: TRBV28; D gene: TRBD1; J gene: TRBJ1-2; clone size: few; CDR3 protein: CASRIQQGGDYGGYTF; CDR3 DNA: TGTGCCAGCAGGATACAACAGGGGGGGGACTATGGTGGCTACACCTTC
V gene: TRBV7-3; D gene: NA; J gene: TRBJ2-3; clone size: NA; CDR3 protein: CASSLAGRQDTQYF; CDR3 DNA: TGTGCCAGCAGCTTAGCGGGTCGCCAGGATACGCAGTATTTT
V gene: TRBV5-1; D gene: NA; J gene: TRBJ2-3; clone size: NA; CDR3 protein: CASSLTTRGTDTQYF; CDR3 DNA: TGCGCCAGCAGCTTAACCACTCGGGGCACAGATACGCAGTATTTT
V gene: TRBV30; D gene: NA; J gene: TRBJ1-3; clone size: NA; CDR3 protein: CAWNPPGLSGNTIYF; CDR3 DNA: TGTGCCTGGAACCCCCCAGGGCTTTCTGGAAACACCATATATTTT
V gene: TRBV5-1; D gene: NA; J gene: TRBJ1-1; clone size: few; CDR3 protein: CASSLVGGGDVEAFF; CDR3 DNA: TGCGCCAGCAGCTTGGTTGGTGGGGGAGATGTTGAAGCTTTCTTT
V gene: TRBV29-1; D gene: NA; J gene: TRBJ2-5; clone size: NA; CDR3 protein: CSVEESWPPGETQYF; CDR3 DNA: TGCAGCGTTGAAGAAAGTTGGCCCCCCGGGGAGACCCAGTACTTC
V gene: TRBV5-1; D gene: NA; J gene: TRBJ1-2; clone size: NA; CDR3 protein: CASASMPRDDPYGYTF; CDR3 DNA: TGCGCCAGCGCTTCTATGCCGCGGGACGACCCTTATGGCTACACCTTC
V gene: TRBV14; D gene: TRBD2; J gene: TRBJ2-5; clone size: few; CDR3 protein: CASSRTAGRLAGIQETQYF; CDR3 DNA: TGTGCCAGCAGCCGGACGGCAGGGCGACTAGCGGGAATACAAGAGACCCAGTACTTC
V gene: TRBV12-3/TRBV12-4; D gene: TRBD1; J gene: TRBJ1-2; clone size: NA; CDR3 protein: CASSRWGQGKGGYTF; CDR3 DNA: TGTGCCAGCAGTCGGTGGGGACAGGGTAAAGGTGGCTACACCTTC